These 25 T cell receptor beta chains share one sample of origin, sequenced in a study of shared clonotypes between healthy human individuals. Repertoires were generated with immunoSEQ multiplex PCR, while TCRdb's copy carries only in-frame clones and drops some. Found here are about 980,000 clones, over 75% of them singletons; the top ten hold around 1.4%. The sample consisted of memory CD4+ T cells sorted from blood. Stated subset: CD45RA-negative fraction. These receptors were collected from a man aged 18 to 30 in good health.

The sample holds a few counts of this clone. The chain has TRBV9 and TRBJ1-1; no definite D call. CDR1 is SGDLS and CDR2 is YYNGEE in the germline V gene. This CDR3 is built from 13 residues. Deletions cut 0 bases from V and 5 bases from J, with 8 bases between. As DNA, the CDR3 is TGTGCCAGCAGCGTAGCATCGGGGACTGAAGCTTTCTTT. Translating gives CASSVASGTEAFF.

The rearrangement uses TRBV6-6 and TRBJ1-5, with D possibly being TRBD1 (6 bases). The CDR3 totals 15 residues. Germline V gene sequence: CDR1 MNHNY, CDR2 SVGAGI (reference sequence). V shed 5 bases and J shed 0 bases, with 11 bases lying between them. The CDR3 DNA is TGTGCCAGCAGTCGGAAGGGGGATAGCAATCAGCCCCAGCATTTT. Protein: CASSRKGDSNQPQHF.

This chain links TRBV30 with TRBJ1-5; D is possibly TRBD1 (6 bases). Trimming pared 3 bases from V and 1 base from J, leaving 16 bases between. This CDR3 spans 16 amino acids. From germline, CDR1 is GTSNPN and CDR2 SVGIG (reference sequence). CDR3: CAWSLGGGRSNQPQHF. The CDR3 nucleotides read TGTGCCTGGAGCCTCGGGGGGGGCAGGAGCAATCAGCCCCAGCATTTT.

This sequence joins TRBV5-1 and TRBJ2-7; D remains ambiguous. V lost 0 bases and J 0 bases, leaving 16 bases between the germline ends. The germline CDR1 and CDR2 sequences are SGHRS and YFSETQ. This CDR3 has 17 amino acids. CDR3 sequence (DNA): TGCGCCAGCAGCTTGGGATCCGGGTTTGGTAGCTCCTACGAGCAGTACTTC. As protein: CASSLGSGFGSSYEQYF.

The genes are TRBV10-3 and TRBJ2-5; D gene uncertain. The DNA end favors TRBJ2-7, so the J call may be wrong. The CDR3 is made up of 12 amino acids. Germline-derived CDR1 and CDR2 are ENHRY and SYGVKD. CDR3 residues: CAIRGNSYEQYF. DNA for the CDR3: TGTGCCATCAGAGGAAACTCCTACGAGCAGTACTTC.

The chain's CDR3 is CASSLVSNRGGEQFF. In DNA form, the CDR3 reads TGTGCCAGCAGCTTAGTTAGCAACAGGGGGGGCGAGCAGTTCTTC. The chain joins TRBV7-9 to TRBJ2-1, with D perhaps matching TRBD1 (8 bases). The CDR3 is 15 amino acids. Trimming took off 1 base at V and 10 bases at J, with 17 bases between the two ends. Per the germline V gene, CDR1 is SEHNR and CDR2 is FQNEAQ (reference sequence).

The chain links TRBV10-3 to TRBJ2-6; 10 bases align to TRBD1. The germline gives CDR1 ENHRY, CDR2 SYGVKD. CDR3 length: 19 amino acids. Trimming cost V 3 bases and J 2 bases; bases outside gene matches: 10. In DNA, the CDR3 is TGTGCCATCAGTGACATGACCGGGACAGGGGCCGCTGGGGCCAACGTCCTGACTTTC. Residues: CAISDMTGTGAAGANVLTF.

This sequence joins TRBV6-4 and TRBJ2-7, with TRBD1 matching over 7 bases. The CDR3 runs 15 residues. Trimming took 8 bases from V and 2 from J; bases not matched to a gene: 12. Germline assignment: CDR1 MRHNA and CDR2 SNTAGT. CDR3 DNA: TGTGCCAGCTCCAGTGAAGGGGGCCGAGCCTACGAGCAGTACTTC. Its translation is CASSSEGGRAYEQYF.

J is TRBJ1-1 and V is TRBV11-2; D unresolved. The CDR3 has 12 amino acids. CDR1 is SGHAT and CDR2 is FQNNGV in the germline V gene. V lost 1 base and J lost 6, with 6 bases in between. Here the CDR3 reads CASSLAQAEAFF. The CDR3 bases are TGTGCCAGCAGCTTAGCGCAGGCTGAAGCTTTCTTT.

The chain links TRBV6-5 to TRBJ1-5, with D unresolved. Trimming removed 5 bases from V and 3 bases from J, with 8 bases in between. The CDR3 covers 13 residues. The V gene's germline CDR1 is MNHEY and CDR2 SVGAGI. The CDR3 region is CASSPHFNQPQHF. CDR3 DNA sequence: TGTGCCAGCAGTCCCCACTTCAATCAGCCCCAGCATTTT.

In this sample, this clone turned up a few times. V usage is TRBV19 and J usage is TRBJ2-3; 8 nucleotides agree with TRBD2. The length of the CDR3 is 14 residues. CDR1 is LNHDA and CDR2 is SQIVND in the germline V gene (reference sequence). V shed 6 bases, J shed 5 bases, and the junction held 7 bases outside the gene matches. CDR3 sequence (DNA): TGTGCCAGTAGGAAAAGCGGGGGCAGAGATACGCAGTATTTT. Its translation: CASRKSGGRDTQYF.

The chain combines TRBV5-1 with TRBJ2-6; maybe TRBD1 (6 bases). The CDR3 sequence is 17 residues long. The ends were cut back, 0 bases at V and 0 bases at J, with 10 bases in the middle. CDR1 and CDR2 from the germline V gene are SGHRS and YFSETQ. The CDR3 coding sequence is TGCGCCAGCAGCTTGGGGACAGCCAGCTCTGGGGCCAACGTCCTGACTTTC. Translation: CASSLGTASSGANVLTF.

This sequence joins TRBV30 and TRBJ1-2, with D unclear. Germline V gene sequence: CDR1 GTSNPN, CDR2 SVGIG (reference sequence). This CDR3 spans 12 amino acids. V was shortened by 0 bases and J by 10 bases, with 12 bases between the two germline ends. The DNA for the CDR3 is TGTGCCTGGAGTGTAGATTGGGGATTCTACACCTTC. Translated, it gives CAWSVDWGFYTF.

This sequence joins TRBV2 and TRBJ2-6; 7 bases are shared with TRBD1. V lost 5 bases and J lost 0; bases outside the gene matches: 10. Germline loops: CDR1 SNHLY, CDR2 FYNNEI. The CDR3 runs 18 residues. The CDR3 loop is CASSQQGQSYSGANVLTF. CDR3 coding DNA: TGTGCCAGCAGTCAACAGGGACAGTCCTACTCTGGGGCCAACGTCCTGACTTTC.

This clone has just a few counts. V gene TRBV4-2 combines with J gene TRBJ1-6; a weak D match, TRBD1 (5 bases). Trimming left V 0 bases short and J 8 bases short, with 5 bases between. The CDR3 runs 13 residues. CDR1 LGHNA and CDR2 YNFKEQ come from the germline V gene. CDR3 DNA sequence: TGTGCCAGCAGCCAAGAGGGGGATTCACCCCTCCACTTT. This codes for CASSQEGDSPLHF.

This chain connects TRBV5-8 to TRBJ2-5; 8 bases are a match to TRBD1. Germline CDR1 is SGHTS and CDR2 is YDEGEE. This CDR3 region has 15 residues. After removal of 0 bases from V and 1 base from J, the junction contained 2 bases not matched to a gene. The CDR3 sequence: CASSLGDRSQETQYF. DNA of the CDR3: TGTGCCAGCAGCTTGGGGGACAGGAGCCAAGAGACCCAGTACTTC.

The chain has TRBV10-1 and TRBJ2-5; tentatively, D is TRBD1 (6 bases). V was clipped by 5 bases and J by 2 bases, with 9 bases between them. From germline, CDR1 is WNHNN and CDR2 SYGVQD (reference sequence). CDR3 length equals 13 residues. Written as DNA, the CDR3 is TGCGCCAGCAGTAGGGGGTTACAAGAGACCCAGTACTTC. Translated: CASSRGLQETQYF.

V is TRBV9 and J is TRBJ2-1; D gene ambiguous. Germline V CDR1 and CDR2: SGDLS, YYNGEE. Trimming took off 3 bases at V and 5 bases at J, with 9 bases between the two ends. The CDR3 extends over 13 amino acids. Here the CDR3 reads CASSGRQNNEQFF. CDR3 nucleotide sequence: TGTGCCAGCAGCGGTCGACAAAACAATGAGCAGTTCTTC.

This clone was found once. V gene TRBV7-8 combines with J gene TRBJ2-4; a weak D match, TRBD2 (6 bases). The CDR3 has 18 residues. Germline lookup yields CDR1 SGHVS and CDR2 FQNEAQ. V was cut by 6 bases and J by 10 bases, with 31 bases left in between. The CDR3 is CASSSRISGRPQTQIQYF. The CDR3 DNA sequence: TGTGCCAGCAGTAGTAGGATTAGCGGACGCCCTCAAACTCAGATTCAGTACTTC. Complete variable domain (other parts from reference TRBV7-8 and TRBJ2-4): GAGVSQSPRYKVAKRGQDVALRCDPISGHVSLFWYQQALGQGPEFLTYFQNEAQLDKSGLPSDRFFAERPEGSVSTLKIQRTQQEDSAVYLCASSSRISGRPQTQIQYFGAGTRLSVL.

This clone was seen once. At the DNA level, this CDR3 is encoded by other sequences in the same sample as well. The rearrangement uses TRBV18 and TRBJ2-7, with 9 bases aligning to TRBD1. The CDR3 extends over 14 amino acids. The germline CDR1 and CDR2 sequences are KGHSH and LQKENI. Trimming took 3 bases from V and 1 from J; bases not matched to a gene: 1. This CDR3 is CASSPGQGSYEQYF. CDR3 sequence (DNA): TGTGCCAGCTCACCGGGACAGGGTTCCTACGAGCAGTACTTC. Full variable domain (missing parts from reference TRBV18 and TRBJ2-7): NAGVMQNPRHLVRRRGQEARLRCSPMKGHSHVYWYRQLPEEGLKFMVYLQKENIIDESGMPKERFSAEFPKEGPSILRIQQVVRGDSAAYFCASSPGQGSYEQYFGPGTRLTVT.

In DNA form, the CDR3 reads TGTGCCAGTAGGACAGGGGGCATCACAGATACGCAGTATTTT. This sequence encodes CASRTGGITDTQYF. V usage is TRBV6-5 and J usage is TRBJ2-3; TRBD1 matches at 11 bases. The CDR3 spans 14 residues. CDR1 and CDR2 (germline): MNHEY, SVGAGI. With 9 bases clipped from V and 2 bases from J, the junction kept 4 bases outside the gene matches.

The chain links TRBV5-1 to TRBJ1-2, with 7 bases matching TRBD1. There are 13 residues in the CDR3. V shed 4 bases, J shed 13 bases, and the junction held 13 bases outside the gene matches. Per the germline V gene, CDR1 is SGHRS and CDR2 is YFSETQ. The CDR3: CASSPDRDYPLTF. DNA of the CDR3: TGCGCCAGCAGCCCCGACAGGGATTACCCTCTCACCTTC.

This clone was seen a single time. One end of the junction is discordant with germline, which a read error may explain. The CDR3 DNA follows: TGTGCCAGCGGTGAGACTATTAGCAATCAGCCCCAGCATTTT. This gives the protein CASGETISNQPQHF. V usage is TRBV6-1 and J usage is TRBJ1-5; D is unresolved. Per the germline V gene, CDR1 is MNHNS and CDR2 is SASEGT. The CDR3 runs to 14 residues.

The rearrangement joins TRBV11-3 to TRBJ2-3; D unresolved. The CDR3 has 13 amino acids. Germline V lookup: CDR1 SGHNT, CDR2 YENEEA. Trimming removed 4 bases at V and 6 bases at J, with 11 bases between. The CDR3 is CASSSVWGDTQYF. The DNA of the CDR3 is TGTGCCAGCAGCTCCGTATGGGGTGATACGCAGTATTTT.

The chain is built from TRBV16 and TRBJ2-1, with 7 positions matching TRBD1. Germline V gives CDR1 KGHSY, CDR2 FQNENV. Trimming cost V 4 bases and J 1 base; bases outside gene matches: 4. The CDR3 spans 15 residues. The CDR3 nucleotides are TGTGCCAGCAGCCCGAACAGGGGTTCCTACAATGAGCAGTTCTTC. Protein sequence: CASSPNRGSYNEQFF.